This T cell receptor beta chain was found in a study of blood T cell repertoires in COVID-19. Across the study: In each case, the material was cDNA or gDNA derived from T cells, B-cell-depleted T cells, or PBMCs.

Participants spanned ages 18 to 89 years and resided in about 24 US areas. Libraries were prepared by immunoSEQ multiplex PCR; TCRdb keeps only in-frame clonotypes and omits some of them. The sample holds around 230,000 clones, almost 85% seen once. The CDR3 is made up of 16 amino acids. Germline CDR1 reads GTSNPN; CDR2 reads SVGIG (reference sequence). The V segment lost 4 bases and the J segment 2 bases; nucleotides outside the gene matches: 10. The sample comprised PBMCs or T cells enriched from blood (not recorded which). This clonotype was sampled from a man aged 35 to 55 who had recovered from COVID-19. V gene TRBV30 combines with J gene TRBJ2-2; 7 bases line up with TRBD1. In DNA form, the CDR3 reads TGTGCCTGGACCCCGGGACAGTTCATAAACACCGGGGAGCTGTTTTTT. Its protein is CAWTPGQFINTGELFF.